These 24 T cell receptor beta chains were sequenced from one sample in a study of T cell responses to AZD1222 COVID-19 vaccine. TCRdb keeps only in-frame clones here, not all; method: immunoSEQ multiplex PCR. Found here are 95,000 to 150,000 clones, about 90% of them singletons; the top ten hold more than 7%. The sequenced sample was peripheral blood, obtained 28 days after the second AZD1222 dose. The receptors originated from an adult who received the AZD1222 COVID-19 vaccine.

The chain combines TRBV5-6 with TRBJ1-6, with D unclear. The CDR3 contains 12 residues. V lost 4 bases and J lost 10, with 9 bases in between. Germline CDR1 reads SGHDT; CDR2 reads YYEEEE. The CDR3 DNA is TGTGCCAGCAGCCTGGAAGGATCACCCCTCCACTTT. This gives the protein CASSLEGSPLHF.

This chain uses TRBV2 with TRBJ1-5, with a weak D call TRBD1 (5 bases). Germline-derived CDR1 and CDR2 are SNHLY and FYNNEI. This CDR3 region has 14 residues. V lost 5 bases and J lost 7, with 15 bases in between. The CDR3 region has the DNA TGTGCCAGCAGTTACTTGGGGGGGGAACAGCCCCAGCATTTT. The encoded protein is CASSYLGGEQPQHF.

This rearrangement joins TRBV7-9 to TRBJ2-3; 7 bases align to TRBD1. This CDR3 region has 14 residues. V was pared by 5 bases and J by 2 bases, with 4 bases of the junction left unmatched. Per germline, CDR1 SEHNR and CDR2 FQNEAQ (reference sequence). This chain's CDR3 is CASSPTGATDTQYF. CDR3 DNA sequence: TGTGCCAGCAGCCCTACAGGGGCCACAGATACGCAGTATTTT.

V and J are TRBV5-1 and TRBJ1-2, with 9 nucleotides matching TRBD1. Germline CDR1 reads SGHRS; CDR2 reads YFSETQ. The CDR3 loop spans 16 amino acids. J lost 6 bases, V lost 4 bases, and 13 bases had no gene match. CDR3 amino acids: CASSLGTGSTDHGYTF. Written as DNA, the CDR3 is TGCGCCAGCAGCCTCGGGACAGGGAGCACGGATCATGGCTACACCTTC.

This chain joins TRBV10-3 and TRBJ1-2; 7 positions agree with TRBD1. Trimming cost V 6 bases and J 5 bases; bases outside gene matches: 15. CDR3 length equals 16 residues. CDR1 ENHRY and CDR2 SYGVKD come from the germline V gene. The CDR3 loop reads CAIRRDVTGASYGYTF. CDR3 bases: TGTGCCATCAGGCGGGACGTCACAGGGGCTTCTTATGGCTACACCTTC.

The chain couples TRBV7-9 to TRBJ1-2, with D possibly matching TRBD1 (6 bases). Germline V CDR1 and CDR2: SEHNR, FQNEAQ (reference sequence). The V end lost 1 base, the J end lost 0 bases, and 12 bases lay between the germline ends. The CDR3 has 16 residues. CDR3: CASSLVTGPANYGYTF. The CDR3 nucleotides are TGTGCCAGCAGCTTAGTTACAGGGCCCGCTAACTATGGCTACACCTTC.

V usage is TRBV7-2 and J usage is TRBJ2-1, with D possibly TRBD2 on 6 matching bases. The germline gives CDR1 SGHTA, CDR2 FQGNSA. Trimming took 2 bases from V and 8 from J, leaving 10 bases between them. The CDR3 is 13 amino acids. As DNA, the CDR3 is TGTGCCAGCAGCTTAACTAGCTTGGATGAGCAGTTCTTC. Its translation is CASSLTSLDEQFF.

The chain has TRBV6-1 and TRBJ1-4, with 7 positions matching TRBD1. CDR1 and CDR2 from the germline V gene are MNHNS and SASEGT. The V and J ends lost 2 bases and 5 bases, in that order; junction bases with no gene match: 5. This CDR3 is built from 15 residues. The CDR3 nucleotides read TGTGCCAGCAGTGAATTCGGGGACAGAAATGAAAAACTGTTTTTT. As protein: CASSEFGDRNEKLFF.

The chain links TRBV3-1 (or the pseudogene TRBV3-2) to TRBJ2-7; TRBD2 matches at 7 bases. V was pared by 5 bases and J by 9 bases, with 16 bases of the junction left unmatched. CDR1 and CDR2 (germline): LGHDT, YNNKEL (reference sequence). The CDR3 contains 15 residues. In DNA, the CDR3 is TGTGCCAGCAGCAGGGACCTTCCAGGGAGGGATGTGCAGTACTTC. Its translation: CASSRDLPGRDVQYF.

The J gene is TRBJ1-3, the V gene TRBV5-1; a possible D gene is TRBD1 (5 bases). The CDR3 extends over 14 amino acids. V was clipped by 0 bases and J by 2 bases, with 6 bases between them. Germline assignment: CDR1 SGHRS and CDR2 YFSETQ. CDR3: CASSLVGAGNTIYF. The CDR3 coding sequence is TGCGCCAGCAGCTTGGTAGGGGCTGGAAACACCATATATTTT.

The chain couples TRBV24-1 to TRBJ2-6; unclear D gene. In germline, CDR1 is KGHDR, CDR2 SFDVKD. V was trimmed by 6 bases and J by 5 bases, leaving 16 bases between them. This CDR3 region has 16 residues. The chain's CDR3 is CATSSSISSRANVLTF. DNA of the CDR3: TGTGCCACCAGTTCATCTATTAGTAGTCGGGCCAACGTCCTGACTTTC.

The chain has TRBV7-9 and TRBJ1-2, with D unclear. The germline gives CDR1 SEHNR, CDR2 FQNEAQ (reference sequence). The CDR3 is 14 residues long. The V gene lost 3 bases and the J gene lost 7 bases, with 15 bases spanning the gap. The CDR3 here is CASSLAGEGSGYTF. DNA of the CDR3: TGTGCCAGCAGCTTGGCCGGAGAAGGGTCTGGCTACACCTTC.

The genes are TRBV27 and TRBJ1-4; TRBD1 might be the D (5 bases). The V end was cut by 3 bases, the J end by 0 bases, with 17 bases between. This CDR3 is built from 18 residues. Germline CDR1 MNHEY, CDR2 SMNVEV (reference sequence). The CDR3 region is CASSLAGAVVATNEKLFF. The CDR3 region has the DNA TGTGCCAGCAGTTTGGCCGGGGCTGTGGTTGCAACTAATGAAAAACTGTTTTTT.

The chain is built from TRBV7-8 and TRBJ2-2, with 7 positions matching TRBD1. The CDR3 totals 15 residues. V lost 6 bases and J lost 5; bases outside the gene matches: 9. Germline CDR1 and CDR2: SGHVS and FQNEAQ. The CDR3 loop is CASSVRDSPTGELFF. CDR3 in DNA: TGTGCCAGCAGTGTTCGGGACAGTCCAACCGGGGAGCTGTTTTTT.

The rearrangement links TRBV7-9 to TRBJ1-3; TRBD1 might be the D (5 bases). V dropped 5 bases and J dropped 0 bases, with 14 bases sitting between them. The germline gives CDR1 SEHNR, CDR2 FQNEAQ (reference sequence). This CDR3 spans 16 amino acids. CDR3 protein: CASSIGTAASGNTIYF. The CDR3 DNA reads TGTGCCAGCAGCATAGGGACTGCAGCCTCTGGAAACACCATATATTTT.

This chain links TRBV11-3 with TRBJ2-2; 8 bases are a match to TRBD2. The CDR3 spans 16 residues. CDR1 and CDR2 (germline): SGHNT, YENEEA. Unmatched junction bases numbered 9, after V lost 5 bases and J lost 4 bases. The CDR3 nucleotides are TGTGCCAGCAGCGGGGGAACGGGAGGGAGCACCGGGGAGCTGTTTTTT. Translated: CASSGGTGGSTGELFF. Complete variable domain (other parts from reference TRBV11-3 and TRBJ2-2): EAGVVQSPRYKIIEKKQPVAFWCNPISGHNTLYWYLQNLGQGPELLIRYENEEAVDDSQLPKDRFSAERLKGVDSTLKIQPAELGDSAVYLCASSGGTGGSTGELFFGEGSRLTVL.

The chain joins TRBV5-1 to TRBJ1-2; 11 bases are shared with TRBD1. Germline V gene sequence: CDR1 SGHRS, CDR2 YFSETQ. The CDR3 spans 15 residues. V lost 4 bases to trimming and J lost 8 bases; unmatched junction nucleotides: 10. The chain's CDR3 is CASSTSGQGERGYTF. The CDR3 DNA reads as TGCGCCAGCAGCACCTCGGGACAGGGGGAGAGGGGCTACACCTTC.

The genes are TRBV6-5 and TRBJ2-7; D not certain. CDR1 and CDR2 (germline): MNHEY, SVGAGI. This CDR3 comprises 14 residues. The ends were cut back, 2 bases at V and 2 bases at J, with 10 bases in the middle. DNA for the CDR3: TGTGCCAGCAGTTACAGGGCAAACGCCTACGAGCAGTACTTC. Protein sequence: CASSYRANAYEQYF.

This chain links TRBV19 with TRBJ2-2; no clear D gene. This CDR3 has 15 amino acids. The germline V and J ends were trimmed by 9 bases and 3 bases, with 17 bases remaining between them. From germline, CDR1 is LNHDA and CDR2 SQIVND (reference sequence). The CDR3 coding sequence is TGTGCCAGCGCGTCTCGTGGGATCTACACCGGGGAGCTGTTTTTT. Its protein is CASASRGIYTGELFF.

V is TRBV7-2 and J is TRBJ1-3; unclear D gene. CDR1 and CDR2 from the germline V gene are SGHTA and FQGNSA. This CDR3 has 15 amino acids. Deletions cut 8 bases from V and 4 bases from J, with 18 bases between. CDR3 DNA: TGTGCCAGCGATAGAGAGGGTCACCAGGGAAACACCATATATTTT. Protein sequence: CASDREGHQGNTIYF.

V usage is TRBV5-1 and J usage is TRBJ2-2; 8 nucleotides line up with TRBD1. Germline V CDR1 and CDR2: SGHRS, YFSETQ. The CDR3 loop spans 15 amino acids. V was pared by 9 bases and J by 3 bases, with 10 bases of the junction left unmatched. CDR3 sequence: CATKKGTGDTGELFF. Here the CDR3 DNA reads TGCGCCACCAAAAAGGGGACAGGTGACACCGGGGAGCTGTTTTTT.

The gene calls are TRBV7-8 and TRBJ1-5; D perhaps matches TRBD1 (6 bases). Germline values: CDR1 SGHVS, CDR2 FQNEAQ. The length of the CDR3 is 15 residues. V lost 5 bases to trimming and J lost 4 bases, with 15 bases between them. CDR3 coding DNA: TGTGCCAGCAGCCCGGGACACCGTAGAAATCAGCCCCAGCATTTT. Amino acids: CASSPGHRRNQPQHF.

The V gene is TRBV6-2 or TRBV6-3, the J gene TRBJ2-7; 10 bases are a match to TRBD2. Losses at the gene ends were 0 bases for V and 5 bases for J; bases not matched to a gene: 7. This CDR3 contains 16 residues. The germline V gene has CDR1 MNHEY and CDR2 SVGEGT. The CDR3 spells CASSYSSRLAGDEQYF. CDR3 DNA sequence: TGTGCCAGCAGTTACTCGAGCAGGCTAGCGGGGGACGAGCAGTACTTC.

This chain links TRBV7-6 with TRBJ2-3; D is unclear. This CDR3 region has 15 residues. CDR1 and CDR2 (germline): SGHVS, FNYEAQ. Trimming removed 1 base from V and 0 bases from J, with 8 bases in between. The CDR3 DNA is TGTGCCAGCAGCTTAGAAGGGATTAGCACAGATACGCAGTATTTT. Amino acid sequence: CASSLEGISTDTQYF.